This T cell receptor beta chain was identified during a study of blood T cell repertoires in COVID-19. Assay: immunoSEQ multiplex PCR; the TCRdb copy retains only in-frame clones and omits some. This table has tens of thousands of clones, roughly 78% appearing once. CDR3 length: 16 residues. The germline V and J ends were trimmed by 0 bases and 1 base, with 10 bases remaining between them. Germline values: CDR1 SGHRS, CDR2 YFSETQ. The source is a man in his 70s with acute or convalescent COVID-19. The V call is TRBV5-1, the J call TRBJ2-2, with TRBD2 as a possible D gene (5 bases). Sequencing used peripheral blood. CDR3 sequence (DNA): TGCGCCAGCAGCTTGGGGGCTAGCATGAACACCGGGGAGCTGTTTTTT. Translated, it gives CASSLGASMNTGELFF. Complete variable domain (other parts from reference TRBV5-1 and TRBJ2-2): KAGVTQTPRYLIKTRGQQVTLSCSPISGHRSVSWYQQTPGQGLQFLFEYFSETQRNKGNFPGRFSGRQFSNSRSEMNVSTLELGDSALYLCASSLGASMNTGELFFGEGSRLTVL.